These 27 T cell receptor beta chains share one sample of origin, sequenced in a study of shared clonotypes between healthy human individuals. Using immunoSEQ multiplex PCR, the repertoire was profiled, and TCRdb retains in-frame clones only, with some absent. Counted here are some 2.3 million clones, roughly 93% occurring once; the ten biggest clones make up under 0.45%. The source material was naive CD4+ T cells from PBMCs. Regarding subset: CD45RA+ positively selected. The origin of the receptors is a man aged 18-30 years in good health. Some clones in this sample may be carry-over from other donors' samples.

This clone was detected only once. This same CDR3 is encoded by further DNA sequences in the sample. The J gene is TRBJ1-3, the V gene TRBV5-1; D is uncertain. This CDR3 has 12 residues. The ends were cut back, 4 bases at V and 2 bases at J, with 4 bases in the middle. From germline, CDR1 is SGHRS and CDR2 YFSETQ. The CDR3: CASSPAGNTIYF. The CDR3 DNA is TGCGCCAGCAGCCCGGCTGGAAACACCATATATTTT. Combining the CDR3 with reference TRBV5-1 and TRBJ1-3 gives the whole variable domain KAGVTQTPRYLIKTRGQQVTLSCSPISGHRSVSWYQQTPGQGLQFLFEYFSETQRNKGNFPGRFSGRQFSNSRSEMNVSTLELGDSALYLCASSPAGNTIYFGEGSWLTVV.

V usage is TRBV4-1 and J usage is TRBJ1-4; a possible D gene is TRBD1 (6 bases). The CDR3 consists of 17 residues. V lost 1 base, J lost 0 bases, and 12 bases lay in between. Germline values: CDR1 MGHRA, CDR2 YSYEKL. CDR3 sequence reads: CASSQVGGGSTNEKLFF. DNA of the CDR3: TGCGCCAGCAGCCAAGTGGGCGGGGGCTCAACTAATGAAAAACTGTTTTTT.

This rearrangement joins TRBV7-2 to TRBJ1-2; D uncertain. Trimming stripped 0 bases from V and 5 bases from J, with 16 bases between. The CDR3 is made up of 16 amino acids. CDR1 is SGHTA, CDR2 FQGNSA, per germline. The CDR3 region is CASSLARPDGLYGYTF. In DNA, the CDR3 is TGTGCCAGCAGCTTAGCGCGCCCCGACGGCTTATATGGCTACACCTTC.

V usage is TRBV9 and J usage is TRBJ2-3, with 11 bases lining up with TRBD2. This CDR3 contains 16 residues. With V trimmed by 4 bases and J by 4 bases, 8 bases remained unmatched. CDR1 is SGDLS and CDR2 is YYNGEE in the germline V gene. The CDR3 nucleotides read TGTGCCAGCAGCCCCAGACTAGCGGGGTGGGCAGATACGCAGTATTTT. Translated, it gives CASSPRLAGWADTQYF.

The table lists this clone with a count of one. V and J are TRBV5-1 and TRBJ2-3, with TRBD1 matching 7 bases. The CDR3 length is 16 residues. V was pared by 4 bases and J by 0 bases, with 8 bases of the junction left unmatched. CDR1 is SGHRS and CDR2 is YFSETQ in the germline V gene. The CDR3 sequence: CASSPTTGASTDTQYF. As DNA, the CDR3 is TGCGCCAGCAGCCCGACTACAGGGGCCAGCACAGATACGCAGTATTTT.

The rearrangement links TRBV28 to TRBJ2-5; 9 bases map to TRBD2. V gave up 3 bases and J gave up 6 bases; unmatched junction bases: 14. The germline V gene encodes CDR1 MDHEN and CDR2 SYDVKM. The CDR3 extends over 17 amino acids. The CDR3 DNA reads as TGTGCCAGCAGTTTGGGCGGGAGGGGGTCCGGTTGGAAGACCCAGTACTTC. Translating gives CASSLGGRGSGWKTQYF. Complete variable domain (other parts from reference TRBV28 and TRBJ2-5): DVKVTQSSRYLVKRTGEKVFLECVQDMDHENMFWYRQDPGLGLRLIYFSYDVKMKEKGDIPEGYSVSREKKERFSLILESASTNQTSMYLCASSLGGRGSGWKTQYFGPGTRLLVL.

V gene TRBV19 combines with J gene TRBJ2-7, with D possibly TRBD1 on 6 matching bases. V was cut by 3 bases and J by 4 bases, with 13 bases left in between. This CDR3 has 14 residues. The germline V gene has CDR1 LNHDA and CDR2 SQIVND (reference sequence). The DNA of the CDR3 is TGTGCCAGTAGTATCACAGGGCCGAAGTACGAGCAGTACTTC. It codes for CASSITGPKYEQYF.

For the CDR3, the DNA is TGTGCTAGTGGTTTGGACAGTTCCTACGAGCAGTACTTC. Protein sequence: CASGLDSSYEQYF. The J gene is TRBJ2-7, the V gene TRBV12-5; D not certain. Germline V lookup: CDR1 LGHNT, CDR2 FRNRAP. This CDR3 comprises 13 residues. V lost 1 base and J lost 1, with 5 bases in between.

Details on this clone: This sample includes further DNA sequences coding for the same CDR3. The chain joins TRBV7-2 to TRBJ1-2; 8 nucleotides line up with TRBD1. The CDR3 runs 13 residues. The germline V gene has CDR1 SGHTA and CDR2 FQGNSA. After removal of 5 bases from V and 4 bases from J, the junction contained 3 bases not matched to a gene. For the CDR3, the DNA is TGTGCCAGCAGCCCGACAGGGGTCTATGGCTACACCTTC. Translation: CASSPTGVYGYTF.

This chain connects TRBV10-3 to TRBJ2-7; TRBD2 matches 11 bases. Germline CDR1 reads ENHRY; CDR2 reads SYGVKD. The CDR3 covers 14 residues. The junction had 10 bases not matched to a gene; V was cut back by 3 bases and J by 12 bases. CDR3 coding DNA: TGTGCCATCAGTGATGCGACTAGCGGGAAAGGGGCGTACTTC. It yields the protein CAISDATSGKGAYF.

CDR3 amino acids: CASSQGTGGGLGETQYF. CDR3 in DNA: TGCGCCAGCAGCCAGGGGACAGGGGGTGGATTAGGAGAGACCCAGTACTTC. This chain joins TRBV4-3 and TRBJ2-5; 11 bases map to TRBD1. The V and J ends lost 3 bases and 4 bases, in that order; junction bases with no gene match: 10. The CDR3 totals 17 residues. The germline V gene has CDR1 LGHNA and CDR2 YSLEER.

The chain carries TRBV18 and TRBJ2-3; D remains unclear. V lost 1 base and J lost 6, with 8 bases in between. Germline CDR1 reads KGHSH; CDR2 reads LQKENI. CDR3 size: 13 residues. CDR3 sequence reads: CASSPRVEDTQYF. In DNA form, the CDR3 reads TGTGCCAGCTCACCACGGGTGGAGGATACGCAGTATTTT.

The chain recombines TRBV11-2 with TRBJ2-7, with TRBD2 identical over 8 bases. V lost 1 base to trimming and J lost 3 bases; unmatched junction nucleotides: 8. Germline V lookup: CDR1 SGHAT, CDR2 FQNNGV. The CDR3 sequence is 16 residues long. As DNA, the CDR3 is TGTGCCAGCAGCTTAGGGGTTGGTAGCGGGATCTACGAGCAGTACTTC. Amino acids: CASSLGVGSGIYEQYF.

This sequence joins TRBV11-1 and TRBJ2-7; 14 positions agree with TRBD2. This CDR3 is 15 amino acids long. The ends lost 5 bases at V and 12 bases at J; junction bases unmatched: 12. From germline, CDR1 is SGHAT and CDR2 FQDESV (reference sequence). This CDR3 is CASSRGLAGASIAYF. The CDR3 nucleotides read TGTGCCAGCAGCCGGGGACTAGCGGGAGCCTCAATCGCGTACTTC.

The chain carries TRBV9 and TRBJ2-7; 9 bases fit TRBD2. The junction had 8 bases not matched to a gene; V was cut back by 6 bases and J by 4 bases. The V gene's germline CDR1 is SGDLS and CDR2 YYNGEE. This CDR3 comprises 14 residues. The CDR3 coding sequence is TGTGCCAGCAACCCTAGCGGGGAACCGTACGAGCAGTACTTC. Encoded protein: CASNPSGEPYEQYF. Filled out from reference TRBV9 and TRBJ2-7, the complete variable domain reads DSGVTQTPKHLITATGQRVTLRCSPRSGDLSVYWYQQSLDQGLQFLIQYYNGEERAKGNILERFSAQQFPDLHSELNLSSLELGDSALYFCASNPSGEPYEQYFGPGTRLTVT.

This rearrangement joins TRBV5-4 to TRBJ1-2, with 7 bases that match TRBD1. V was clipped by 1 base and J by 6 bases; unmatched bases: 9. There are 15 residues in the CDR3. The V gene's germline CDR1 is SGHNT and CDR2 YYREEE (reference sequence). CDR3 amino acids: CASSLSLGQEHGYTF. In DNA, the CDR3 is TGTGCCAGCAGCTTGAGTTTAGGACAGGAGCATGGCTACACCTTC.

This rearrangement joins TRBV2 to TRBJ2-1, with 9 bases that match TRBD2. Germline V gene lookup returns CDR1 SNHLY and CDR2 FYNNEI. The CDR3 has 13 amino acids. Germline trimming cut 8 bases from V and 7 bases from J; bases unmatched to any gene: 6. The CDR3 spells CASLASGENEQFF. In DNA, the CDR3 is TGTGCCAGCTTGGCTAGCGGGGAAAATGAGCAGTTCTTC.

The chain couples TRBV6-1 to TRBJ2-7; TRBD2 matches 7 bases. This CDR3 comprises 13 residues. With V trimmed by 10 bases and J by 9 bases, 15 bases remained unmatched. The germline V gene encodes CDR1 MNHNS and CDR2 SASEGT. The CDR3 protein is CATKRETQVGQYF. The DNA for the CDR3 is TGTGCCACCAAGCGGGAAACACAAGTCGGGCAGTACTTC.

The chain links TRBV5-1 to TRBJ2-3; D remains unclear. Trimming removed 5 bases at V and 4 bases at J, with 8 bases between. This CDR3 is built from 12 residues. Germline CDR1 reads SGHRS; CDR2 reads YFSETQ. CDR3 DNA sequence: TGCGCCAGCAGAAAGGGCCCAGATACGCAGTATTTT. Translating gives CASRKGPDTQYF.

The genes are TRBV28 and TRBJ2-6; perhaps TRBD1 as D (5 bases). CDR3 length: 19 amino acids. Trimming removed 6 bases from V and 0 bases from J, with 21 bases in between. Germline values: CDR1 MDHEN, CDR2 SYDVKM. Written as DNA, the CDR3 is TGTGCCAGCAGGGCGGTGGGGCGGTCCATCAGCTCTGGGGCCAACGTCCTGACTTTC. Its translation: CASRAVGRSISSGANVLTF.

The sample holds a few counts of this clone. This specimen includes other DNA sequences encoding the same CDR3. The chain carries TRBV6-5 and TRBJ2-7; D ambiguous. The V end was cut by 0 bases, the J end by 0 bases, with 6 bases between. Germline CDR1 reads MNHEY; CDR2 reads SVGAGI. The CDR3 is 14 amino acids. This CDR3 reads CASSYSKGSYEQYF. The CDR3 DNA reads TGTGCCAGCAGTTACTCGAAGGGCTCCTACGAGCAGTACTTC.

The chain uses TRBV5-1 and TRBJ2-5, with a weak D call TRBD1 (6 bases). The V gene lost 7 bases and the J gene lost 0 bases, with 10 bases spanning the gap. The V gene's germline CDR1 is SGHRS and CDR2 YFSETQ. The CDR3 runs 13 residues. CDR3 sequence: CASGRGHQETQYF. CDR3 sequence (DNA): TGCGCCAGCGGCAGGGGTCACCAAGAGACCCAGTACTTC.

V and J are TRBV9 and TRBJ1-2; no reliable D call. The V gene's germline CDR1 is SGDLS and CDR2 YYNGEE. Deletions cut 3 bases from V and 8 bases from J, with 11 bases between. The CDR3 has 12 amino acids. The DNA for the CDR3 is TGTGCCAGCAGCGCGGTGCTTGGAGGCTACACCTTC. Amino acids: CASSAVLGGYTF. Filled out from reference TRBV9 and TRBJ1-2, the complete variable domain reads DSGVTQTPKHLITATGQRVTLRCSPRSGDLSVYWYQQSLDQGLQFLIQYYNGEERAKGNILERFSAQQFPDLHSELNLSSLELGDSALYFCASSAVLGGYTFGSGTRLTVV.

The chain has TRBV6-6 and TRBJ1-3; D remains unclear. Trimming pared 1 base from V and 9 bases from J, leaving 7 bases between. The CDR3 extends over 12 amino acids. In germline, CDR1 is MNHNY, CDR2 SVGAGI (reference sequence). CDR3 nucleotides: TGTGCCAGCAGTTACTTCCGAGGCACCATATATTTT. Translating it yields CASSYFRGTIYF.

The chain recombines TRBV10-2 with TRBJ1-6; D ambiguous. With 7 bases removed from V and 7 bases from J, the gap between germline ends came to 11 bases. This CDR3 is built from 13 residues. Germline CDR1 WSHSY, CDR2 SAAADI. The CDR3 reads CASTQQPNSPLHF. CDR3 DNA: TGCGCCAGCACGCAACAGCCAAATTCACCCCTCCACTTT.

Details on this clone: Other DNA sequences within the sample encode an identical CDR3. The rearrangement uses TRBV5-8 and TRBJ1-3; D possibly corresponds to TRBD1 (6 bases). Trimming left V 4 bases short and J 0 bases short, with 8 bases between. The CDR3 has 14 residues. The germline gives CDR1 SGHTS, CDR2 YDEGEE. The CDR3 sequence: CASSRTVSGNTIYF. The CDR3 DNA sequence: TGTGCCAGCAGCCGGACAGTCTCTGGAAACACCATATATTTT.

This CDR3 is CASSRRLATGYNEQFF. The CDR3 nucleotides read TGTGCCAGCAGCCGACGACTAGCGACGGGGTACAATGAGCAGTTCTTC. This chain links TRBV11-1 with TRBJ2-1; 8 bases are shared with TRBD2. The CDR3 runs to 16 residues. The germline gives CDR1 SGHAT, CDR2 FQDESV (reference sequence). V was pared by 5 bases and J by 4 bases, with 10 bases of the junction left unmatched.